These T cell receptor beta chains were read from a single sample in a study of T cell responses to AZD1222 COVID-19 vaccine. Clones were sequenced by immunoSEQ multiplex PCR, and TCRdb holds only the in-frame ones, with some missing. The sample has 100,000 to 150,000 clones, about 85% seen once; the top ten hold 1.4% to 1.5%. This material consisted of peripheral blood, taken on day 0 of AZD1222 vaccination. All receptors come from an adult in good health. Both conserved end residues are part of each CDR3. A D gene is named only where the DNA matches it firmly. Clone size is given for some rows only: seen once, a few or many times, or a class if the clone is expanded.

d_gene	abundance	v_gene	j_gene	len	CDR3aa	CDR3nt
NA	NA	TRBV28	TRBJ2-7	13	CASSASRRGEQYF	TGTGCCAGCAGTGCCTCCCGACGGGGGGAGCAGTACTTC
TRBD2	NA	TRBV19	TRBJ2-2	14	CASTLTGGTGELFF	TGTGCCAGTACCCTGACGGGGGGCACCGGGGAGCTGTTTTTT
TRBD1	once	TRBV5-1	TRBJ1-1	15	CASSPLTGGYTEAFF	TGCGCCAGCAGCCCATTGACAGGGGGGTACACTGAAGCTTTCTTT
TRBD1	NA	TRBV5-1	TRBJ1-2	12	CASSGDSYGYTF	TGCGCCAGCAGTGGGGACAGCTATGGCTACACCTTC
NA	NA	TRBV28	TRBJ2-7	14	CASSLRQSSYEQYF	TGTGCCAGCAGTTTAAGGCAGTCTTCCTACGAGCAGTACTTC
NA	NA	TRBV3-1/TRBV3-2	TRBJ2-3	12	CASSQGDGPQYF	TGTGCCAGCAGCCAAGGGGACGGTCCGCAGTATTTT
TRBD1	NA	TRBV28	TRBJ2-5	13	CASSLGQQETQYF	TGTGCCAGCAGTCTGGGACAGCAAGAGACCCAGTACTTC
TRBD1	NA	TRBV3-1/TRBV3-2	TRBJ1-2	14	CASTTGTGVYGYTF	TGTGCCAGCACTACCGGGACAGGGGTCTATGGCTACACCTTC
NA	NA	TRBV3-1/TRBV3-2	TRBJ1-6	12	CASSLPRTPLHF	TGTGCCAGCAGCCTACCACGAACACCCCTCCACTTT
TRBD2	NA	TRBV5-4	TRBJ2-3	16	CASSLRTSEDTDTQYF	TGTGCCAGCAGTCTGAGGACTAGCGAGGACACAGATACGCAGTATTTT
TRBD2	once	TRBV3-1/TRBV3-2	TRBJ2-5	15	CASSPAGGNQETQYF	TGTGCCAGCAGCCCAGCGGGGGGGAACCAAGAGACCCAGTACTTC
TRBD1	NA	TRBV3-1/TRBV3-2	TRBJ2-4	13	CASSRTGQNIQYF	TGTGCCAGCAGTAGGACAGGGCAAAACATTCAGTACTTC
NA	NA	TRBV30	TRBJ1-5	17	CAWSVDRTVHSNQPQHF	TGTGCCTGGAGTGTAGACCGGACAGTCCATAGCAATCAGCCCCAGCATTTT
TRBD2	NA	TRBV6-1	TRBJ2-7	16	CASSEGGGSGGYEQYF	TGTGCCAGCAGTGAAGGGGGAGGGAGCGGGGGCTACGAGCAGTACTTC
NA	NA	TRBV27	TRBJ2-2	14	CASKRLTATGELFF	TGTGCCAGCAAGAGACTGACGGCCACCGGGGAGCTGTTTTTT
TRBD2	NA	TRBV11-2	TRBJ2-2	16	CASSLSGGGNTGELFF	TGTGCCAGCAGCTTAAGTGGCGGGGGGAACACCGGGGAGCTGTTTTTT
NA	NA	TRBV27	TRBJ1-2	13	CASSLSGSYGYTF	TGTGCCAGCAGTTTATCTGGCAGCTATGGCTACACCTTC
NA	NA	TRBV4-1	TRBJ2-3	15	CASSQGVGLPDTQYF	TGCGCCAGCAGCCAAGGCGTAGGCCTCCCCGATACGCAGTATTTT
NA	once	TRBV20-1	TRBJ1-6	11	CSARRGWSLHF	TGCAGTGCTCGACGGGGGTGGTCCCTCCACTTT
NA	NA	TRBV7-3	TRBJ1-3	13	CASSPSSGNTIYF	TGTGCCAGCAGCCCGAGCTCTGGAAACACCATATATTTT
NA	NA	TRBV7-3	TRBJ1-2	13	CASSAGENYGYTF	TGTGCCAGCAGCGCCGGGGAAAACTATGGCTACACCTTC
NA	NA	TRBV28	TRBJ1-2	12	CASSLPANGYTF	TGTGCCAGCAGTTTACCCGCCAATGGCTACACCTTC
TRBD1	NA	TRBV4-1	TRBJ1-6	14	CASSLDRGNSPLHF	TGCGCCAGCAGCCTGGACAGGGGTAATTCACCCCTCCACTTT
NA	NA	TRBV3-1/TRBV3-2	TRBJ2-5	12	CASSQVQETQYF	TGTGCCAGCAGCCAAGTCCAAGAGACCCAGTACTTC
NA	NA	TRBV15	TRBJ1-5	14	CATSRDLGGRPQHF	TGTGCCACCAGCAGAGATCTAGGGGGGAGGCCCCAGCATTTT
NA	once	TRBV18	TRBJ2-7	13	CASSPPGAYEQYF	TGTGCCAGCTCACCACCAGGGGCCTACGAGCAGTACTTC
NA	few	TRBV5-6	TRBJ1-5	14	CASSFGRINQPQHF	TGTGCCAGCAGCTTCGGACGGATCAATCAGCCCCAGCATTTT
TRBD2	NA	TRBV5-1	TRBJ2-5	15	CASSSGTSAKETQYF	TGCGCCAGCAGTTCCGGGACTAGCGCTAAAGAGACCCAGTACTTC
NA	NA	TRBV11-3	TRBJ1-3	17	CASSLRRTVTSGNTIYF	TGTGCCAGCAGCTTAAGGAGGACAGTGACCTCTGGAAACACCATATATTTT
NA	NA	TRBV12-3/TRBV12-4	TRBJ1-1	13	CASSFGRKSEAFF	TGTGCCAGCAGTTTCGGCAGGAAAAGTGAAGCTTTCTTT
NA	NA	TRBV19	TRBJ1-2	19	CASSTKRRIPGETNYGYTF	TGTGCCAGTAGTACCAAACGTCGGATTCCAGGGGAGACGAACTATGGCTACACCTTC
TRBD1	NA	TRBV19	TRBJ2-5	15	CASSSQLTGSETQYF	TGTGCCAGTAGTTCCCAATTGACAGGGTCAGAGACCCAGTACTTC
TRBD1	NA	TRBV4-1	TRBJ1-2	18	CASSQDGRTGGRVYGYTF	TGCGCCAGCAGCCAAGATGGTCGGACAGGGGGCAGGGTCTATGGCTACACCTTC
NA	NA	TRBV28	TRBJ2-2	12	CASTRVNGELFF	TGTGCCAGCACCAGAGTTAACGGGGAGCTGTTTTTT
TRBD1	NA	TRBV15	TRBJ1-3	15	CATSRDKGQGNTIYF	TGTGCCACCAGCAGAGATAAGGGACAGGGAAACACCATATATTTT
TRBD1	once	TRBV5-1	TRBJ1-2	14	CASSLNVGQGDSTF	TGCGCCAGCAGCTTGAATGTGGGACAGGGGGATTCCACCTTC
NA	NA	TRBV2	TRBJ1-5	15	CASGGRTDSNQPQHF	TGTGCCAGCGGGGGCCGGACGGATAGCAATCAGCCCCAGCATTTT
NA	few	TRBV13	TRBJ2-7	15	CASSLGRLGDYEQYF	TGTGCCAGCAGCTTAGGCCGACTAGGGGACTACGAGCAGTACTTC
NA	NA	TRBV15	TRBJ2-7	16	CATSRGRGLGPYEQYF	TGTGCCACCAGCAGAGGGAGGGGATTAGGCCCCTACGAGCAGTACTTC
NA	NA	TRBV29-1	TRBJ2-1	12	CSVGGPPHEQFF	TGCAGCGTCGGAGGACCGCCCCATGAGCAGTTCTTC
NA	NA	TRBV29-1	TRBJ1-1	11	CSVVPMREAFF	TGCAGCGTTGTCCCTATGAGAGAAGCTTTCTTT
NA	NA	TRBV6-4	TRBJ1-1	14	CASSSTARNTEAFF	TGTGCCAGCAGCTCGACAGCCAGGAACACTGAAGCTTTCTTT
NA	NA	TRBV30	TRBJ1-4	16	CAWSVKAGGNNEKLFF	TGTGCCTGGAGCGTCAAAGCGGGAGGCAATAATGAAAAACTGTTTTTT
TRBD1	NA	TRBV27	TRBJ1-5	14	CASSFSGGGQPQHF	TGTGCCAGCAGTTTCTCAGGGGGCGGTCAGCCCCAGCATTTT
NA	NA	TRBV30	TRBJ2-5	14	CAWLGKRFQETQYF	TGTGCCTGGCTAGGGAAGAGGTTCCAAGAGACCCAGTACTTC
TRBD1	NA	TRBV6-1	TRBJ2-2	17	CASSGAVTGLYTGELFF	TGTGCCAGCAGTGGAGCCGTGACAGGGCTTTACACCGGGGAGCTGTTTTTT
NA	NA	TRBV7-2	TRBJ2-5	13	CASGTGDLETQYF	TGTGCCAGCGGTACCGGGGATTTGGAGACCCAGTACTTC
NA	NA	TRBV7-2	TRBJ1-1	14	CASSPLYRNTEAFF	TGTGCCAGCAGCCCCTTATACCGGAACACTGAAGCTTTCTTT
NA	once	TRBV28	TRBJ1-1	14	CASSYNRVWTEAFF	TGTGCCAGCAGTTACAACAGGGTGTGGACTGAAGCTTTCTTT
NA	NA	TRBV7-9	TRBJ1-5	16	CASSNTGGGLSQPQHF	TGTGCCAGCAGCAACACGGGCGGGGGGCTCAGTCAGCCCCAGCATTTT